The clone carrying this TCR beta chain was found once. Its antigen is unknown. Germline values: CDR1 MDHEN, CDR2 SYDVKM. V gave up 7 bases and J gave up 8 bases; unmatched junction bases: 8. The CDR3 contains 15 residues. The data belong to a study of shared clonotypes between healthy human individuals. About the study: Per-donor plates numbered three CD4 naive, three CD4 memory, two CD8 naive and one CD8 memory. Points from the study as a whole: Measured sharing among donors was expected to vary with sequencing depth. Generally, estimated richness proved larger in naive subsets than it did in memory subsets.

TCRdb's table, derived via immunoSEQ multiplex PCR, lists solely in-frame clones and lacks some. The sample has a few hundred thousand clones, 96% seen once. This clonotype was obtained from a man aged 30 to 45 in good health. The sample consisted of memory CD8+ T cells sorted from blood. Stated subset: CD45RO+ cells pooled with CCR7-negative TemRA cells. The chain carries TRBV28 and TRBJ2-2, with TRBD2 matching over 12 bases. The CDR3 here is CASTFRLAGVGELFF. The CDR3 DNA reads as TGTGCCAGCACTTTCCGACTAGCGGGAGTTGGGGAGCTGTTTTTT.